Listed here are 8 T cell receptor beta chains from one sample, sequenced in a study of blood T cell repertoires in COVID-19. The table came from immunoSEQ multiplex PCR; TCRdb's copy has only in-frame clones and leaves some out. The table includes fewer than 250,000 clones, 70% to 90% detected once. Sequencing was carried out using peripheral blood. These receptors all come from a woman between 45 and 65 years old with acute or convalescent COVID-19.

This clone has only one observation. This chain uses TRBV5-4 with TRBJ1-2; 8 bases fit TRBD1. The CDR3 loop spans 14 amino acids. With 0 bases clipped from V and 8 bases from J, the junction kept 6 bases outside the gene matches. Germline V gene lookup returns CDR1 SGHNT and CDR2 YYREEE (reference sequence). The CDR3: CASSLGQGAGGYTF. The CDR3 DNA is TGTGCCAGCAGCTTGGGGCAGGGGGCGGGCGGCTACACCTTC.

The V and J genes are TRBV19 and TRBJ1-5; 7 nucleotides match TRBD1. Germline CDR1 LNHDA, CDR2 SQIVND (reference sequence). Germline trimming cut 6 bases from V and 0 bases from J; bases unmatched to any gene: 8. The CDR3 is 16 residues long. This chain's CDR3 is CASRNDREYSNQPQHF. CDR3 DNA sequence: TGTGCCAGTAGAAATGACAGGGAGTATAGCAATCAGCCCCAGCATTTT.

This chain uses TRBV5-1 with TRBJ2-7, with 7 positions matching TRBD1. CDR1 and CDR2 (germline): SGHRS, YFSETQ. This CDR3 is 12 amino acids long. After removal of 4 bases from V and 4 bases from J, the junction contained 2 bases not matched to a gene. CDR3 sequence: CASSRGQYEQYF. CDR3 coding DNA: TGCGCCAGCAGCCGGGGACAGTACGAGCAGTACTTC. Looking up the rest from reference TRBV5-1 and TRBJ2-7 gives the full variable domain: KAGVTQTPRYLIKTRGQQVTLSCSPISGHRSVSWYQQTPGQGLQFLFEYFSETQRNKGNFPGRFSGRQFSNSRSEMNVSTLELGDSALYLCASSRGQYEQYFGPGTRLTVT.

This clone was detected a few times. The J gene is TRBJ1-5, the V gene TRBV6-1; D uncertain. Per the germline V gene, CDR1 is MNHNS and CDR2 is SASEGT. The CDR3 loop spans 15 amino acids. Trimming took off 3 bases at V and 1 base at J, with 10 bases between the two ends. The CDR3 sequence is CASSDPGGSNQPQHF. In DNA form, the CDR3 reads TGTGCCAGCAGTGATCCAGGAGGGAGCAATCAGCCCCAGCATTTT.

V usage is TRBV28 and J usage is TRBJ1-5, with D maybe TRBD1 (6 bases). The CDR3 extends over 16 amino acids. CDR1 and CDR2 (germline): MDHEN, SYDVKM. V was trimmed by 3 bases and J by 6 bases, leaving 18 bases between them. The CDR3 DNA reads TGTGCCAGCAGTTTTGGGGGCCTGGGAGGGGGTCAGCCCCAGCATTTT. Its translation is CASSFGGLGGGQPQHF.

This clone was seen a few times. This chain joins TRBV14 and TRBJ1-5; 8 nucleotides match TRBD1. Germline V gene lookup returns CDR1 SGHDN and CDR2 FVKESK. The CDR3 sequence is 16 residues long. The trim removed 5 bases at V and 1 base at J, leaving 7 bases unmatched. The CDR3 protein is CASSSPDRESNQPQHF. CDR3 coding DNA: TGTGCCAGCAGCTCCCCGGACAGGGAGAGCAATCAGCCCCAGCATTTT. The full variable domain, with the rest looked up from reference TRBV14 and TRBJ1-5, is EAGVTQFPSHSVIEKGQTVTLRCDPISGHDNLYWYRRVMGKEIKFLLHFVKESKQDESGMPNNRFLAERTGGTYSTLKVQPAELEDSGVYFCASSSPDRESNQPQHFGDGTRLSIL.

The chain employs TRBV12-5 and TRBJ1-1; D perhaps matches TRBD1 (5 bases). V lost 3 bases to trimming and J lost 3 bases, with 14 bases between them. This CDR3 spans 15 amino acids. CDR1 is LGHNT and CDR2 is FRNRAP in the germline V gene. CDR3 region: CASGLRGAGYTEAFF. In DNA, the CDR3 is TGTGCTAGTGGTTTACGTGGGGCCGGGTACACTGAAGCTTTCTTT.

This chain connects TRBV30 to TRBJ1-1; D might be TRBD1 (5 bases). The V gene lost 1 base and the J gene lost 6 bases, with 9 bases spanning the gap. CDR3 length: 12 amino acids. Germline V gives CDR1 GTSNPN, CDR2 SVGIG (reference sequence). The CDR3 coding sequence is TGTGCCTGGAGTGCGGGGGGAGCTGAAGCTTTCTTT. This encodes CAWSAGGAEAFF.